The 29 T cell receptor beta chains below were found in one sample sequenced in a study of Tregs in tolerant kidney transplant recipients. TCRdb keeps only in-frame clones here, not all; method: immunoSEQ multiplex PCR. The repertoire consists of around 78,000 clones, with approximately 90% occurring once and the leading ten covering approximately 0.3%. The material sequenced was Tregs from blood, taken before the transplant. Receptors originate from a human donor who received a combined kidney and bone marrow transplant.

The chain links TRBV7-9 to TRBJ2-7; D is unclear. CDR3 length: 19 amino acids. The germline gives CDR1 SEHNR, CDR2 FQNEAQ (reference sequence). CDR3 in DNA: TGTGCAGGCAGGCTCCCCCCCCCAGGCGACCCCCACAGATACTACGAGCAGTACTTC. Its protein is CAGRLPPPGDPHRYYEQYF.

Concerning this clone: The conserved phenylalanine or tryptophan is not found at the CDR3 terminus, so this likely reflects a read error. This chain connects TRBV19 to TRBJ1-2, with 7 bases identical to TRBD1. The CDR3 spans 12 residues. V shed 7 bases and J 7 bases; nucleotides not matched to a gene: 6. Germline V gene sequence: CDR1 LNHDA, CDR2 SQIVND (reference sequence). CDR3 in amino acids: CASTRQGFGYTL. CDR3 DNA sequence: TGTGCCAGTACTAGACAGGGTTTTGGCTACACCCTC.

The J gene is TRBJ1-2, the V gene TRBV2; a possible D gene is TRBD1 (6 bases). The germline V gene has CDR1 SNHLY and CDR2 FYNNEI. Trimming stripped 2 bases from V and 3 bases from J, with 10 bases between. This CDR3 region has 14 residues. The CDR3 DNA follows: TGTGCCAGCAGTGAATTGGCAGGGGACTATGGCTACACCTTC. This translates into CASSELAGDYGYTF.

The CDR3 nucleotides read TGTGCCAGCAGCCGTTCCCCTAGCACAGATACGCAGTATTTT. This encodes CASSRSPSTDTQYF. The chain links TRBV7-3 to TRBJ2-3; D uncertain. Per germline, CDR1 SGHTA and CDR2 FQGTGA. V lost 5 bases and J lost 0, with 9 bases in between. This CDR3 comprises 14 residues.

The gene calls are TRBV28 and TRBJ1-5, with D uncertain. The CDR3 is 12 amino acids. Trimming left V 8 bases short and J 3 bases short, with 8 bases between. The germline V gene encodes CDR1 MDHEN and CDR2 SYDVKM. CDR3 amino acids: CASWANNQPQHF. In nucleotides, the CDR3 is TGTGCCAGCTGGGCCAACAATCAGCCCCAGCATTTT.

The chain uses TRBV7-2 and TRBJ2-1; 8 nucleotides line up with TRBD2. V lost 5 bases, J lost 9 bases, and 6 bases stayed unmatched. The CDR3 loop spans 13 amino acids. The germline V gene encodes CDR1 SGHTA and CDR2 FQGNSA. For the CDR3, the DNA is TGTGCCAGCAGCCCGAGCGGGAGCGGTGAGCAGTTCTTC. It translates to CASSPSGSGEQFF.

This rearrangement joins TRBV30 to TRBJ1-1; 9 bases are shared with TRBD1. Losses at the gene ends were 4 bases for V and 2 bases for J; bases not matched to a gene: 14. The CDR3 consists of 17 residues. Germline lookup yields CDR1 GTSNPN and CDR2 SVGIG (reference sequence). The CDR3 reads CAWKFSGTGSRNTEAFF. The CDR3 nucleotides read TGTGCCTGGAAATTCTCCGGGACAGGGTCCCGAAACACTGAAGCTTTCTTT. The entire variable domain, with the rest obtained from reference TRBV30 and TRBJ1-1, is as follows: SQTIHQWPATLVQPVGSPLSLECTVEGTSNPNLYWYRQAAGRGLQLLFYSVGIGQISSEVPQNLSASRPQDRQFILSSKKLLLSDSGFYLCAWKFSGTGSRNTEAFFGQGTRLTVV.

The chain uses TRBV10-2 and TRBJ2-5, with D maybe TRBD1 (5 bases). Germline CDR1 is WSHSY and CDR2 is SAAADI. This CDR3 is built from 15 residues. The V end lost 7 bases, the J end lost 5 bases, and 20 bases lay between the germline ends. The CDR3 nucleotides read TGCGCCAGCAACAATAAGGGGTCCCCTTCGGAGACCCAGTACTTC. Residues: CASNNKGSPSETQYF.

V usage is TRBV25-1 and J usage is TRBJ1-4; D might be TRBD1 (5 bases). The germline gives CDR1 MGHDK, CDR2 SYGVNS. V lost 4 bases and J 8 bases, leaving 14 bases between the germline ends. The CDR3 is 14 residues long. The CDR3 bases are TGTGCCAGCAGTGCCCAACCATGGGGGGAAAAACTGTTTTTT. Protein: CASSAQPWGEKLFF.

In DNA form, the CDR3 reads TGCGCCAGCAGCTTGGAAACAGGGGGAAACACTGAAGCTTTCTTT. This translates into CASSLETGGNTEAFF. The V and J genes are TRBV5-1 and TRBJ1-1; 8 nucleotides line up with TRBD1. In germline, CDR1 is SGHRS, CDR2 YFSETQ. The CDR3 has 15 amino acids. Losses at the gene ends were 0 bases for V and 2 bases for J; bases not matched to a gene: 3.

The chain employs TRBV28 and TRBJ2-5, with D hard to call. The DNA matches TRBJ2-7 better at its end, which makes the J call doubtful. The germline gives CDR1 MDHEN, CDR2 SYDVKM. The CDR3 runs 11 residues. This CDR3 reads CASMGNYEQYF. The CDR3 DNA sequence: TGTGCCAGCATGGGAAACTACGAGCAGTACTTC.

The genes are TRBV2 and TRBJ2-3; D ambiguous. Trimming took off 4 bases at V and 0 bases at J, with 8 bases between the two ends. Germline V lookup: CDR1 SNHLY, CDR2 FYNNEI. This CDR3 has 14 residues. The chain's CDR3 is CASSVKRSTDTQYF. The CDR3, as DNA: TGTGCCAGCAGTGTCAAGCGTAGCACAGATACGCAGTATTTT.

This chain links TRBV18 with TRBJ2-5, with D possibly being TRBD2 (5 bases). CDR1 is KGHSH, CDR2 LQKENI, per germline. The CDR3 spans 12 residues. The V end was cut by 5 bases, the J end by 4 bases, with 8 bases between. CDR3: CASSEGPETQYF. DNA for the CDR3: TGTGCCAGCTCAGAGGGTCCAGAGACCCAGTACTTC.

The CDR3, as DNA: TGTGCCAGCAGTTACTTCGGACTTAATCAAGAGACCCAGTACTTC. Amino acid sequence: CASSYFGLNQETQYF. J is TRBJ2-5 and V is TRBV6-5; possible D gene TRBD2, 5 bases. The length of the CDR3 is 15 residues. Trimming removed 1 base at V and 2 bases at J, with 11 bases between. CDR1 is MNHEY, CDR2 SVGAGI, per germline.

The chain carries TRBV28 and TRBJ2-5; 8 bases match TRBD2. Germline V CDR1 and CDR2: MDHEN, SYDVKM. Unmatched junction bases numbered 3, after V lost 5 bases and J lost 7 bases. The CDR3 is 12 residues long. CDR3 amino acids: CASSRGGGTQYF. The CDR3 region has the DNA TGTGCCAGCAGTCGGGGGGGTGGGACCCAGTACTTC.

The chain combines TRBV7-6 with TRBJ2-2; 12 positions agree with TRBD2. This CDR3 region has 18 residues. The germline V gene has CDR1 SGHVS and CDR2 FNYEAQ. V was clipped by 1 base and J by 0 bases; unmatched bases: 3. The CDR3 sequence is CASSLGLAGASNTGELFF. In DNA, the CDR3 is TGTGCCAGCAGCTTAGGACTAGCGGGAGCCTCGAACACCGGGGAGCTGTTTTTT.

The rearrangement joins TRBV5-1 to TRBJ2-7; the match to TRBD2 covers 9 bases. Germline CDR1 SGHRS, CDR2 YFSETQ. The CDR3 runs to 15 residues. The V segment lost 1 base and the J segment 5 bases; nucleotides outside the gene matches: 7. The CDR3 DNA reads TGCGCCAGCAGCTTGAGCGGGACTAGCAAAGACGAGCAGTACTTC. Amino acids: CASSLSGTSKDEQYF.

This rearrangement joins TRBV2 to TRBJ2-6; 9 bases are shared with TRBD1. CDR1 and CDR2 (germline): SNHLY, FYNNEI. J was trimmed by 0 bases and V by 4 bases; bases with no gene match: 19. The CDR3 totals 22 residues. The CDR3 sequence is CASSVRDRATSWRVSGANVLTF. The CDR3 DNA follows: TGTGCCAGCAGTGTACGGGACAGGGCCACCTCGTGGAGGGTCTCTGGGGCCAACGTCCTGACTTTC. Filled out from reference TRBV2 and TRBJ2-6, the complete variable domain reads EPEVTQTPSHQVTQMGQEVILRCVPISNHLYFYWYRQILGQKVEFLVSFYNNEISEKSEIFDDQFSVERPDGSNFTLKIRSTKLEDSAMYFCASSVRDRATSWRVSGANVLTFGAGSRLTVL.

CDR3 coding DNA: TGTGCCAGCTCACCAACCTTAGGGAGCACAGATACGCAGTATTTT. Protein: CASSPTLGSTDTQYF. The V and J genes are TRBV18 and TRBJ2-3; D is unresolved. The CDR3 extends over 15 amino acids. With 2 bases removed from V and 0 bases from J, the gap between germline ends came to 9 bases. Germline V lookup: CDR1 KGHSH, CDR2 LQKENI.

The rearrangement links TRBV7-8 to TRBJ1-1, with 7 bases matching TRBD1. V lost 5 bases, J lost 4 bases, and 10 bases stayed unmatched. Germline-derived CDR1 and CDR2 are SGHVS and FQNEAQ. This CDR3 is built from 15 residues. The CDR3 reads CASSTREGAGTEAFF. The CDR3 nucleotides are TGTGCCAGCAGCACAAGAGAGGGGGCGGGCACTGAAGCTTTCTTT.

This sequence joins TRBV15 and TRBJ2-2; the match to TRBD1 covers 8 bases. The germline V gene encodes CDR1 LNHNV and CDR2 YYDKDF (reference sequence). J lost 4 bases, V lost 1 base, and 5 bases had no gene match. The CDR3 is 16 amino acids. The CDR3 protein is CATSRAAGGPTGELFF. CDR3 in DNA: TGTGCCACCAGCAGAGCGGCAGGGGGCCCCACCGGGGAGCTGTTTTTT.

The chain joins TRBV27 to TRBJ2-3, with 7 bases aligning to TRBD1. V gave up 3 bases and J gave up 4 bases; unmatched junction bases: 10. In germline, CDR1 is MNHEY, CDR2 SMNVEV (reference sequence). The CDR3 contains 16 residues. CDR3 sequence (DNA): TGTGCCAGCAGTTTGGCCGGGACAGTCAGGGCAGATACGCAGTATTTT. Residues: CASSLAGTVRADTQYF.

The chain is built from TRBV5-8 and TRBJ2-5, with D perhaps TRBD2 (6 bases). The V gene's germline CDR1 is SGHTS and CDR2 YDEGEE. Trimming left V 2 bases short and J 3 bases short, with 17 bases between. This CDR3 comprises 16 residues. CDR3 protein: CASSLGLTGLEETQYF. The CDR3 bases are TGTGCCAGCAGCTTAGGGCTAACGGGACTGGAAGAGACCCAGTACTTC.

The CDR3 region has the DNA TGTGCCAGTAGTAATTTGGGGGAGCAGTACTTC. Translating gives CASSNLGEQYF. The chain carries TRBV19 and TRBJ2-7; D uncertain. V was trimmed by 4 bases and J by 7 bases, leaving 8 bases between them. Per the germline V gene, CDR1 is LNHDA and CDR2 is SQIVND (reference sequence). The CDR3 loop spans 11 amino acids. Full variable domain (remainder filled in from reference TRBV19 and TRBJ2-7): DGGITQSPKYLFRKEGQNVTLSCEQNLNHDAMYWYRQDPGQGLRLIYYSQIVNDFQKGDIAEGYSVSREKKESFPLTVTSAQKNPTAFYLCASSNLGEQYFGPGTRLTVT.

This rearrangement joins TRBV5-1 to TRBJ1-4, with 9 bases that match TRBD1. With 3 bases clipped from V and 5 bases from J, the junction kept 8 bases outside the gene matches. The germline V gene has CDR1 SGHRS and CDR2 YFSETQ. The CDR3 spans 16 residues. The CDR3 DNA follows: TGCGCCAGCAGCTCCTTACAGGGGGCAGGGAATGAAAAACTGTTTTTT. This translates into CASSSLQGAGNEKLFF.

This clone is a singleton in its sample. This chain joins TRBV28 and TRBJ2-5; D might be TRBD2 (6 bases). The DNA end lines up better with TRBJ2-7; the J call may be wrong. Germline CDR1 MDHEN, CDR2 SYDVKM. The CDR3 runs to 15 residues. The CDR3 region is CASSYGGQNAYEQYF. The CDR3 bases are TGTGCCAGCAGTTACGGGGGTCAAAATGCCTACGAGCAGTACTTC.

This sequence joins TRBV4-1 and TRBJ2-1, with 8 nucleotides matching TRBD1. CDR3 length equals 17 residues. The germline V gene encodes CDR1 MGHRA and CDR2 YSYEKL. Unmatched junction bases numbered 17, after V lost 5 bases and J lost 8 bases. CDR3 in amino acids: CASSDDRGLDLGDEQFF. Written as DNA, the CDR3 is TGCGCCAGCAGCGACGACAGGGGACTCGATCTTGGAGATGAGCAGTTCTTC.

This chain links TRBV7-9 with TRBJ1-2; weak D call: TRBD1 (5 bases). Germline V CDR1 and CDR2: SEHNR, FQNEAQ (reference sequence). The V end was cut by 5 bases, the J end by 3 bases, with 10 bases between. CDR3 size: 13 residues. CDR3 region: CASSPGRDYGYTF. CDR3 nucleotides: TGTGCCAGCAGCCCAGGGAGGGACTATGGCTACACCTTC. Full variable domain (remainder filled in from reference TRBV7-9 and TRBJ1-2): DTGVSQNPRHKITKRGQNVTFRCDPISEHNRLYWYRQTLGQGPEFLTYFQNEAQLEKSRLLSDRFSAERPKGSFSTLEIQRTEQGDSAMYLCASSPGRDYGYTFGSGTRLTVV.

The chain employs TRBV2 and TRBJ1-1; TRBD1 agrees at 7 bases. CDR3 size: 14 residues. V trimming: 6 bases; J trimming: 4 bases; junction bases outside the gene matches: 8. Germline V gives CDR1 SNHLY, CDR2 FYNNEI. The CDR3 DNA follows: TGTGCCAGCAGGGAACAGGGGCGCAGCACTGAAGCTTTCTTT. Translating it yields CASREQGRSTEAFF.